The clone carrying this T cell receptor (beta chain) was counted between two and nine times. Its antigen remains unknown. The donors were healthy female monozygous twins, three pairs in total. Each TCR cDNA library carried sample-specific barcodes on both ends. One entry per CDR3 protein results from TCRdb running MiXCR on the 5' RACE reads. The sample holds 350,000 to 450,000 distinct CDR3 sequences, roughly 31% seen once. This sample was included in a study of identical twins' blood T cells. Study conclusions and caveats: Abundant TCRbeta CDR3s overlapped more between twins than with unrelated donors. Twin repertoire similarity may partly reflect shared environment.

There are 15 residues in the CDR3. V shed 2 bases and J 4 bases; nucleotides not matched to a gene: 2. Looked up from germline, CDR1 is SGHTA and CDR2 is FQGNSA. The TCR sequence derives from a woman aged 18-49 years in good health. The chain combines TRBV7-2 with TRBJ2-1; TRBD2 aligns across 10 bases. Sequenced input: PBMCs. The CDR3 DNA is TGTGCCAGCAGCTTAAGGACTAGCGGATACAATGAGCAGTTCTTC. Its protein is CASSLRTSGYNEQFF.